This TCR beta chain stems from a study of low-dose radiotherapy and immunotherapy resistance in tumors. Study-wide context: Intravenous nivolumab 240 mg every two weeks plus ipilimumab 1 mg/kg every six weeks was given to patients.

The CDR3 has 16 amino acids. Losses at the gene ends were 1 base for V and 10 bases for J; bases not matched to a gene: 13. Germline CDR1 reads SGHTA; CDR2 reads FQGNSA. Both TCRalpha and TCRbeta chains were reverse transcribed with V-gene-specific primers. TCR amplification involved about 18 PCR cycles with a constant-region primer and V-primer adapter. TCRdb recomputed calls from the reads with MiXCR, one row per CDR3 protein. Among tens of thousands of distinct CDR3 sequences listed, 9% to 9.5% were seen once. Described time point: before trial treatment. Advanced solid tumors without tumor-infiltrating lymphocytes were required for inclusion. At least ten counts were recorded for this clonotype.

This rearrangement joins TRBV7-2 to TRBJ2-1; the match to TRBD2 covers 7 bases. The receptor was derived from a male donor with prostate cancer. The material sequenced was PBMCs, taken before treatment. CDR3: CASSLVASGVSGEQFF. The CDR3 coding sequence is TGTGCCAGCAGCTTAGTGGCTAGCGGCGTTTCGGGCGAGCAGTTCTTC.